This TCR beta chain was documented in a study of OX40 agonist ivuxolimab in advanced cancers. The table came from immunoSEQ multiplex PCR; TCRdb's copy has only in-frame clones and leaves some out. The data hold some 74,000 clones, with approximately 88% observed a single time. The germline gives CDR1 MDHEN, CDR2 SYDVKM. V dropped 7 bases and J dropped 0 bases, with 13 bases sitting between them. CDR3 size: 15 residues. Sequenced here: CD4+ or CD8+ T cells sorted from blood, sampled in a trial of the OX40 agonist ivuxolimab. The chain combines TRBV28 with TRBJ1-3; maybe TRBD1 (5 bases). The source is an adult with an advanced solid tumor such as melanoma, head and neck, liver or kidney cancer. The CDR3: CASNQGGSSGNTIYF. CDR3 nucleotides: TGTGCCAGCAATCAGGGAGGAAGCTCTGGAAACACCATATATTTT.